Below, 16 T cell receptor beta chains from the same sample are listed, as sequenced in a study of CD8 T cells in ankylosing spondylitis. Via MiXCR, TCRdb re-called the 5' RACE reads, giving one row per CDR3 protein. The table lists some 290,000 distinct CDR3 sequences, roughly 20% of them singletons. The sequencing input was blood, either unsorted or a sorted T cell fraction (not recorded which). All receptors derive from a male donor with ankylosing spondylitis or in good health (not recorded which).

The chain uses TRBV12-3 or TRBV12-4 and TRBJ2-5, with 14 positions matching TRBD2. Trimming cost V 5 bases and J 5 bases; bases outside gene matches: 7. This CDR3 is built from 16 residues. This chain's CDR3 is CASSLGTSGSTETQYF. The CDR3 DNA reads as TGTGCCAGCAGTCTTGGGACTAGCGGGAGTACTGAGACCCAGTACTTC.

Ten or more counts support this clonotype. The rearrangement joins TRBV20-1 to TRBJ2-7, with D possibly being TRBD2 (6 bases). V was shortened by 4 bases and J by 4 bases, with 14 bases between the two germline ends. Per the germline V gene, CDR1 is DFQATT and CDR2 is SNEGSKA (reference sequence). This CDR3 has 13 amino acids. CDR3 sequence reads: CSATSAGRYEQYV. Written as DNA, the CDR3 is TGCAGTGCTACTTCAGCGGGCCGGTACGAGCAGTACGTC.

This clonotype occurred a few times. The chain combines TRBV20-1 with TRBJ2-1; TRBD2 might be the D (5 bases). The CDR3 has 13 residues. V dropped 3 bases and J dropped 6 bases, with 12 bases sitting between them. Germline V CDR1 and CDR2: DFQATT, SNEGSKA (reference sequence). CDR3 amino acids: CSASSGVGNEQFF. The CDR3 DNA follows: TGCAGTGCTAGTTCCGGGGTGGGCAATGAGCAGTTCTTC.

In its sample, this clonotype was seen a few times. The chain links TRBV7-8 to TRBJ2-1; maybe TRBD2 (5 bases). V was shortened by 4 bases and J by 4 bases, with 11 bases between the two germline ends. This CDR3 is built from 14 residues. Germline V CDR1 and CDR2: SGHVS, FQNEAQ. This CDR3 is CASSSTGVYNEQFF. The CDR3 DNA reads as TGTGCCAGCAGCTCTACCGGGGTTTACAATGAGCAGTTCTTC.

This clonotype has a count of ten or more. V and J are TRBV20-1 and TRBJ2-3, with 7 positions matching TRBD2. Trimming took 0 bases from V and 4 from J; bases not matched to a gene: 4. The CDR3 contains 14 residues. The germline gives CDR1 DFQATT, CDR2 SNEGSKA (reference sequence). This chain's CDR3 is CSARDLAGADTQYF. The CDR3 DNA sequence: TGCAGTGCTAGAGATCTCGCGGGAGCAGATACGCAGTATTTT.

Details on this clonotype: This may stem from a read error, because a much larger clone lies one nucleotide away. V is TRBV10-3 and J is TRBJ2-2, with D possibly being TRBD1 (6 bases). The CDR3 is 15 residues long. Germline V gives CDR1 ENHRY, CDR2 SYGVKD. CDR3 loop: CAIASQGANTWELFF. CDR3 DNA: TGTGCCATCGCGTCACAGGGAGCGAACACCTGGGAGCTGTTTTTT.

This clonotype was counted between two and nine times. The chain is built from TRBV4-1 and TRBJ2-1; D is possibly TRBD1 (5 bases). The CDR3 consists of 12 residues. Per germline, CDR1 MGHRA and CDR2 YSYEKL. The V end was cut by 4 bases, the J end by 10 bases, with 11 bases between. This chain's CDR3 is CASSPRTGEQFF. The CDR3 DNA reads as TGCGCCAGCAGCCCCCGTACAGGAGAGCAGTTCTTC.

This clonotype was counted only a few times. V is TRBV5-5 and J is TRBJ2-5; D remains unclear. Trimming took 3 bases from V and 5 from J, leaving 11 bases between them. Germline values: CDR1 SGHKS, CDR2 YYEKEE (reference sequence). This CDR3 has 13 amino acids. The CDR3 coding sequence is TGTGCCAGCAGCTCCCGGAGTGGTGAGACCCAGTACTTC. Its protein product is CASSSRSGETQYF.

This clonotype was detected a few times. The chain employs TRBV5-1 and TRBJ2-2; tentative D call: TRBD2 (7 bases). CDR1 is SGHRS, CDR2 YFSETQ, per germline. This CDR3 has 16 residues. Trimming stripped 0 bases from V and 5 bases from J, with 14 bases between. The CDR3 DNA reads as TGCGCCAGCAGCTTGGAGGGGGGGCGTCAAACCGGGGAGCTGTTTTTT. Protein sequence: CASSLEGGRQTGELFF.

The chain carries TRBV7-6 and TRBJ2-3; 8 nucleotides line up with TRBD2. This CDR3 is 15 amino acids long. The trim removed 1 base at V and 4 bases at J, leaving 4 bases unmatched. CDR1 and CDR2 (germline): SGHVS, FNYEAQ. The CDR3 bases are TGTGCCAGCAGCTTAGAACAAGCGGGAGCAGATACGCAGTATTTT. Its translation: CASSLEQAGADTQYF.

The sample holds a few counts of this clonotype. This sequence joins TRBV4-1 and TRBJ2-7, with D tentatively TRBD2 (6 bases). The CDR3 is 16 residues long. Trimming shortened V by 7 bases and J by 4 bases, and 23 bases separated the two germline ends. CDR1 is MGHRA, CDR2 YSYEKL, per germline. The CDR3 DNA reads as TGCGCCAGCAAGAAGCAAAGGCGGGATCGTAGTTACGAGCAGTACGTC. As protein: CASKKQRRDRSYEQYV.

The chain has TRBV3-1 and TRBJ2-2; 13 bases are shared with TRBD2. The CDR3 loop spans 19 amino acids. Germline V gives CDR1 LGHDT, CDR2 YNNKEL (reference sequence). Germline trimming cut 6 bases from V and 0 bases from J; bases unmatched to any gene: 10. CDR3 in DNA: TGTGCCAGCAGTAGACTAGCGGGGGGCCCGCCCTCGAACACCGGGGAGCTGTTTTTT. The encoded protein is CASSRLAGGPPSNTGELFF.

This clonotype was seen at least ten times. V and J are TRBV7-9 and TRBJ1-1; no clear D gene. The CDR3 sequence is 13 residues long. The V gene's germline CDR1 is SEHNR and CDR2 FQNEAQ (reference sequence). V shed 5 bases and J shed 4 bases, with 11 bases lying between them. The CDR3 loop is CASSAQWGTEAFF. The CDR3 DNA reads TGTGCCAGCAGCGCCCAATGGGGCACTGAAGCTTTCTTT.

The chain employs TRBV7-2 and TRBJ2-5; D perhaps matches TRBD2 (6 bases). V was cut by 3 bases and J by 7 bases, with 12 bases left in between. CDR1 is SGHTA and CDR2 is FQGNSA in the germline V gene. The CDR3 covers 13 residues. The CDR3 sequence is CASSFTSEGTQYF. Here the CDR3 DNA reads TGTGCCAGCAGCTTCACATCGGAGGGGACCCAGTACTTC.

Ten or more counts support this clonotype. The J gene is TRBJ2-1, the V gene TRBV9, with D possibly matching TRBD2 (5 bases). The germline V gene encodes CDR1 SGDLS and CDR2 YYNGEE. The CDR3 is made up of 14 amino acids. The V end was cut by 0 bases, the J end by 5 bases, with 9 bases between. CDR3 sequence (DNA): TGTGCCAGCAGCGTAGGGGGAGTAAACAATGAGCAGTTCTTC. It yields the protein CASSVGGVNNEQFF.

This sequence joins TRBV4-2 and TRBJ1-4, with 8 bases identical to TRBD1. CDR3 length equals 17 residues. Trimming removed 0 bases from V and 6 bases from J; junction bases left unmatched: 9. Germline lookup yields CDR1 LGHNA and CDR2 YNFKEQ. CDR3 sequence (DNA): TGTGCCAGCAGCCAAGAGGCCGCCGCGACAGGGGATGAAAAACTGTTTTTT. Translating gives CASSQEAAATGDEKLFF.